Presented here are 18 T cell receptor beta chains from one specimen sequenced in a study of blood T cell repertoires in COVID-19. Method: immunoSEQ multiplex PCR; TCRdb's copy keeps in-frame clones and lacks some. The sample records roughly 150,000 clones, approximately 82% being singletons. Sequencing was carried out using peripheral blood. The origin of the receptors is a human donor with acute or convalescent COVID-19. The donor label of this sample is uncertain.

This clone was observed a single time. The chain joins TRBV30 to TRBJ1-6, with D perhaps TRBD1 (6 bases). The germline V gene has CDR1 GTSNPN and CDR2 SVGIG (reference sequence). V lost 3 bases to trimming and J lost 10 bases, with 13 bases between them. The CDR3 consists of 13 residues. The DNA for the CDR3 is TGTGCCTGGAGACCGAGGACAGACTCACCCCTCCACTTT. Its translation: CAWRPRTDSPLHF.

This chain links TRBV19 with TRBJ2-3, with a weak D call TRBD2 (7 bases). V lost 8 bases and J 5 bases, leaving 17 bases between the germline ends. This CDR3 contains 14 residues. Germline loops: CDR1 LNHDA, CDR2 SQIVND (reference sequence). The CDR3 nucleotides are TGTGCCAGTTCCGGGCGGGGGCGCGGAGATACGCAGTATTTT. This sequence encodes CASSGRGRGDTQYF.

The J gene is TRBJ2-1, the V gene TRBV19, with D maybe TRBD1 (6 bases). CDR1 and CDR2 from the germline V gene are LNHDA and SQIVND (reference sequence). V lost 2 bases, J lost 5 bases, and 19 bases lay in between. The CDR3 extends over 17 amino acids. Written as DNA, the CDR3 is TGTGCCAGTAGTATATCAAGACCCGACAGGCTTAACAATGAGCAGTTCTTC. Encoded protein: CASSISRPDRLNNEQFF.

This clone appeared many times. The genes are TRBV6-4 and TRBJ1-1; D call uncertain. The V and J ends lost 0 bases and 4 bases respectively, with 9 bases between them. Germline V CDR1 and CDR2: MRHNA, SNTAGT. CDR3 size: 14 residues. The CDR3 region is CASSDSSARTEAFF. Written as DNA, the CDR3 is TGTGCCAGCAGTGACTCGAGTGCTCGCACTGAAGCTTTCTTT.

The chain carries TRBV18 and TRBJ2-6; D unclear. Trimming stripped 1 base from V and 0 bases from J, with 13 bases between. This CDR3 spans 18 amino acids. Germline V gene sequence: CDR1 KGHSH, CDR2 LQKENI. For the CDR3, the DNA is TGTGCCAGCTCACCACTGCTACAGCAAAACTCTGGGGCCAACGTCCTGACTTTC. This sequence encodes CASSPLLQQNSGANVLTF.

The chain is built from TRBV6-6 and TRBJ1-1, with TRBD1 identical over 9 bases. The germline V gene encodes CDR1 MNHNY and CDR2 SVGAGI (reference sequence). CDR3 size: 14 residues. With V trimmed by 6 bases and J by 6 bases, 8 bases remained unmatched. CDR3 DNA: TGTGCCAGCAGCCGGGACAGGGATTGGGCTGAAGCTTTCTTT. It is translated as CASSRDRDWAEAFF.

V and J are TRBV7-6 and TRBJ1-1, with 7 bases fitting TRBD1. J lost 0 bases, V lost 5 bases, and 6 bases had no gene match. CDR1 is SGHVS and CDR2 is FNYEAQ in the germline V gene. CDR3 length equals 15 residues. The CDR3 sequence is CASSPLTGVNTEAFF. The CDR3 DNA sequence: TGTGCCAGCAGCCCCCTAACAGGGGTGAACACTGAAGCTTTCTTT. The whole variable domain, filled in from reference TRBV7-6 and TRBJ1-1, reads GAGVSQSPRYKVTKRGQDVALRCDPISGHVSLYWYRQALGQGPEFLTYFNYEAQQDKSGLPNDRFSAERPEGSISTLTIQRTEQRDSAMYRCASSPLTGVNTEAFFGQGTRLTVV.

The chain uses TRBV5-1 and TRBJ2-5; weak D call: TRBD1 (6 bases). Trimming left V 0 bases short and J 2 bases short, with 14 bases between. Germline V gives CDR1 SGHRS, CDR2 YFSETQ. This CDR3 contains 16 residues. The CDR3 sequence: CASSLVGANQQETQYF. CDR3 DNA: TGCGCCAGCAGCTTGGTGGGGGCTAACCAACAAGAGACCCAGTACTTC.

The chain couples TRBV5-1 to TRBJ1-6, with a weak D call TRBD1 (5 bases). Per germline, CDR1 SGHRS and CDR2 YFSETQ. The CDR3 runs 15 residues. Trimming removed 0 bases from V and 7 bases from J, with 11 bases in between. The DNA for the CDR3 is TGCGCCAGCAGCTTGGGGCAGGGTGGCAATTCACCCCTCCACTTT. Amino acid sequence: CASSLGQGGNSPLHF.

This clone occurred a few times. The CDR3 nucleotides are TGCGCCAGCAGCTTGGATCTTGACAGGGCTGGCTATGGCTACACCTTC. It is translated as CASSLDLDRAGYGYTF. The chain couples TRBV5-1 to TRBJ1-2, with 7 bases matching TRBD1. Germline loops: CDR1 SGHRS, CDR2 YFSETQ. V was pared by 0 bases and J by 4 bases, with 9 bases of the junction left unmatched. The CDR3 totals 16 residues.

The CDR3 DNA follows: TGTGCCAGCAGCCGACAAGACGCCTCAGGAGGCTCTGGCTACACCTTC. It is translated as CASSRQDASGGSGYTF. The chain combines TRBV6-2 or TRBV6-3 with TRBJ1-2; D is unresolved. Germline V gene data show CDR1 as MNHEY and CDR2 as SVGEGT. V dropped 6 bases and J dropped 7 bases, with 24 bases sitting between them. The CDR3 runs to 16 residues.

This clone was observed a single time. The chain links TRBV7-7 to TRBJ2-3; perhaps TRBD2 as D (6 bases). The length of the CDR3 is 16 residues. The ends were cut back, 5 bases at V and 0 bases at J, with 15 bases in the middle. CDR1 is SSHAT, CDR2 FNYEAQ, per germline (reference sequence). The CDR3 nucleotides are TGTGCCAGCAGCCATGGGCGGGGTTCTAGCACAGATACGCAGTATTTT. It translates to CASSHGRGSSTDTQYF.

This clone came up a few times. V and J are TRBV5-5 and TRBJ1-5; D might be TRBD1 (5 bases). Germline V lookup: CDR1 SGHKS, CDR2 YYEKEE (reference sequence). Deletions cut 4 bases from V and 4 bases from J, with 15 bases between. The CDR3 is 15 residues long. Here the CDR3 DNA reads TGTGCCAGCAGCCATTTACTTGACAGTAATCAGCCCCAGCATTTT. Its protein product is CASSHLLDSNQPQHF.

The rearrangement joins TRBV18 to TRBJ1-2; a weak D match, TRBD1 (6 bases). Germline CDR1 is KGHSH and CDR2 is LQKENI. The CDR3 extends over 14 amino acids. The V end was cut by 1 base, the J end by 8 bases, with 14 bases between. The CDR3 DNA reads TGTGCCAGCTCACCACTGGCAGGGGCTCAGGGCTACACCTTC. Residues: CASSPLAGAQGYTF. Together with reference TRBV18 and TRBJ1-2, the CDR3 gives the full variable domain: NAGVMQNPRHLVRRRGQEARLRCSPMKGHSHVYWYRQLPEEGLKFMVYLQKENIIDESGMPKERFSAEFPKEGPSILRIQQVVRGDSAAYFCASSPLAGAQGYTFGSGTRLTVV.

The V and J genes are TRBV29-1 and TRBJ1-1; D perhaps matches TRBD1 (5 bases). Germline V gives CDR1 SQVTM, CDR2 ANQGSEA. V was trimmed by 5 bases and J by 1 base, leaving 29 bases between them. There are 19 residues in the CDR3. Here the CDR3 DNA reads TGCAGCGTTCGAGCTAAGAAGTCGACAGAGATTAGCTGGAACACTGAAGCTTTCTTT. Translated: CSVRAKKSTEISWNTEAFF.

The genes are TRBV19 and TRBJ1-2; 7 positions agree with TRBD1. Unmatched junction bases numbered 9, after V lost 3 bases and J lost 2 bases. Germline CDR1 LNHDA, CDR2 SQIVND (reference sequence). CDR3 length: 16 residues. CDR3 in amino acids: CASSIVPTGDNYGYTF. In DNA, the CDR3 is TGTGCCAGTAGTATCGTACCTACAGGGGACAACTATGGCTACACCTTC.

V and J are TRBV12-3 or TRBV12-4 and TRBJ1-2, with D perhaps TRBD1 (6 bases). V was cut by 3 bases and J by 4 bases, with 9 bases left in between. The CDR3 is 13 residues long. The CDR3 reads CASSFLGGYGYTF. CDR3 nucleotides: TGTGCCAGCAGTTTTTTAGGGGGCTATGGCTACACCTTC.

V gene TRBV3-1 (or the pseudogene TRBV3-2) combines with J gene TRBJ1-6; 8 nucleotides align to TRBD1. The CDR3 is 17 residues long. Losses at the gene ends were 4 bases for V and 4 bases for J; bases not matched to a gene: 9. Germline loops: CDR1 LGHDT, CDR2 YNNKEL (reference sequence). DNA of the CDR3: TGTGCCAGCAGCCCCACGCCGGGACAGGTTTATAATTCACCCCTCCACTTT. Protein sequence: CASSPTPGQVYNSPLHF.